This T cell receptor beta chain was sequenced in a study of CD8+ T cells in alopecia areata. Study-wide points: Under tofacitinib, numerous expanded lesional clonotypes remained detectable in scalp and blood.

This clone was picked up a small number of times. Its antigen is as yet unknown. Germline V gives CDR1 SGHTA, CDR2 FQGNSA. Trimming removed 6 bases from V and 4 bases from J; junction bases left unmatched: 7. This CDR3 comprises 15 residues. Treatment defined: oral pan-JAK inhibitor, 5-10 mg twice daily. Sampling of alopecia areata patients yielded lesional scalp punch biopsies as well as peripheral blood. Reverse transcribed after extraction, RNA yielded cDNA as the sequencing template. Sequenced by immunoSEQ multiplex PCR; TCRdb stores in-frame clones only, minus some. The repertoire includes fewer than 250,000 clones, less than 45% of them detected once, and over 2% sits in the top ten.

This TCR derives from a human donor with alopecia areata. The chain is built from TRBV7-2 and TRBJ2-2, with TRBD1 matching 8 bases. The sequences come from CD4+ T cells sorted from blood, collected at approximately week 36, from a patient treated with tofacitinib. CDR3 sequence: CASRYQGQATGELFF. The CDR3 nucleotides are TGTGCCAGCAGATACCAGGGACAGGCCACCGGGGAGCTGTTTTTT.